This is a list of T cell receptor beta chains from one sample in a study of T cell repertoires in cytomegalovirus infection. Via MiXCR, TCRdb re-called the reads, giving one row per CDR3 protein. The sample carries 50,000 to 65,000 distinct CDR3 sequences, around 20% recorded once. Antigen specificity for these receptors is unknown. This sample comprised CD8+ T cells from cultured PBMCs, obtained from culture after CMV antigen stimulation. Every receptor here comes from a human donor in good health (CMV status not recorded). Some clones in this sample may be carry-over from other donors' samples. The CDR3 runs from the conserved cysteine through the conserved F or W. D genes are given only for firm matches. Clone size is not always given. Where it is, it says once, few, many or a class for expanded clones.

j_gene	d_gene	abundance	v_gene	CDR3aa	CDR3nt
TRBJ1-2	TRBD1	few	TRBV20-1	CSARVAGGGGYGYTF	TGCAGTGCTAGAGTAGCAGGGGGGGGTGGCTATGGCTACACCTTC
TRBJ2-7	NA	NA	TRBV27	CATPGVKYF	TGTGCCACCCCGGGGGTCAAGTACTTC
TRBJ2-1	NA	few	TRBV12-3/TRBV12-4	CASSFGGSNEQFF	TGTGCCAGCAGTTTTGGGGGAAGCAATGAGCAGTTCTTC
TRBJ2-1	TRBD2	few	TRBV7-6	CASSPTGTSGYNEQFF	TGTGCCAGCAGCCCAACCGGGACTAGCGGATACAATGAGCAGTTCTTC
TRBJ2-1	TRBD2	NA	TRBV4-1	CASSQRPGGVDEQFF	TGCGCCAGCAGCCAGCGACCCGGGGGGGTTGATGAGCAGTTCTTC
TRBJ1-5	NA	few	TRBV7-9	CASSLAGDWQPQHF	TGTGCCAGCAGCTTAGCAGGGGATTGGCAGCCCCAGCATTTT
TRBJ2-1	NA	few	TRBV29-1	CSVEKKYNEQFF	TGCAGCGTTGAGAAAAAGTACAATGAGCAGTTCTTC
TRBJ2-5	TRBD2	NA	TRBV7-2	CASSTTPSGRGWLETQYF	TGTGCCAGCAGCACAACGCCAAGCGGGAGGGGTTGGTTGGAGACCCAGTACTTC
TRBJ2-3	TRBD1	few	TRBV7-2	CASSLGGTGVSDTQYF	TGTGCCAGCAGCTTAGGGGGGACAGGGGTTTCAGATACGCAGTATTTT
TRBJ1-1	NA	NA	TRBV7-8	CASSLAPGNTEAFF	TGTGCCAGCAGCTTAGCTCCGGGGAACACTGAAGCTTTCTTT
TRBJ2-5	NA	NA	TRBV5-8	CASSLEAALQETQYF	TGTGCCAGCAGCTTGGAGGCAGCTCTCCAAGAGACCCAGTACTTC
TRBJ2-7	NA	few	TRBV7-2	CASSLDGTYEQYF	TGTGCCAGCAGCTTAGACGGAACCTACGAGCAGTACTTC
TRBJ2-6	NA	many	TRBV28	CASSLLRDSGANVLTF	TGTGCCAGCAGTTTGCTCAGGGACTCTGGGGCCAACGTCCTGACTTTC
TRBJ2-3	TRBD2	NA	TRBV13	CASSLLAGGISTDTQYF	TGTGCCAGCAGCTTACTAGCGGGGGGGATTAGCACAGATACGCAGTATTTT
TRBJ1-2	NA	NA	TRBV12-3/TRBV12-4	CASIPGGTESNYGYTF	TGTGCCAGCATCCCCGGAGGTACAGAATCTAACTATGGCTACACCTTC
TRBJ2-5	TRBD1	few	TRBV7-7	CASTPGTGVQETQYF	TGTGCCAGCACCCCCGGGACAGGGGTCCAAGAGACCCAGTACTTC
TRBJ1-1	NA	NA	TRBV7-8	CASTARQENTEAFF	TGTGCCAGTACCGCCCGACAGGAGAACACTGAAGCTTTCTTT
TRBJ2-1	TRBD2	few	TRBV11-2	CASSMTSGSVSEQFF	TGTGCCAGCAGCATGACTAGCGGGAGTGTGTCCGAGCAGTTCTTC
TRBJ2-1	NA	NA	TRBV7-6	CASSLGGSNEQFF	TGTGCCAGCAGCTTAGGCGGCAGCAATGAGCAGTTCTTC
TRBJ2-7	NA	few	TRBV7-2	CASSLAHQPYEQYF	TGTGCCAGCAGCTTAGCCCATCAGCCCTACGAGCAGTACTTC
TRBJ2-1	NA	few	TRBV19	CASSILSGPNEQFF	TGTGCCAGTAGTATTCTGTCAGGTCCTAATGAGCAGTTCTTC
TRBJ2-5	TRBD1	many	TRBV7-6	CASSLTGGQETQYF	TGTGCCAGCAGCTTAACAGGGGGTCAAGAGACCCAGTACTTC
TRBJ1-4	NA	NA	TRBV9	CASSVDGDLNEKLFF	TGTGCCAGCAGCGTAGATGGCGACCTTAATGAAAAACTGTTTTTT
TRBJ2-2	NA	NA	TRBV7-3	CASSIYQGTGELFF	TGTGCCAGCAGCATCTACCAGGGGACCGGGGAGCTGTTTTTT
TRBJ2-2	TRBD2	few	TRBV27	CASTLREGLNTGELFF	TGTGCCAGCACCTTAAGGGAGGGGCTGAACACCGGGGAGCTGTTTTTT
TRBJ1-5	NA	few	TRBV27	CASSPSSAHQPQHF	TGTGCCAGCAGTCCCAGTTCCGCACATCAGCCCCAGCATTTT
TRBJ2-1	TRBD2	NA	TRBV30	CAWSASGRVSYNEQFF	TGTGCCTGGAGCGCGAGCGGGAGAGTTTCCTACAATGAGCAGTTCTTC
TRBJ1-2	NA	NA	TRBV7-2	CASSSSITYGYTF	TGTGCCAGCAGCTCCAGTATCACCTATGGCTACACCTTC
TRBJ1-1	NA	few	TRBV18	CASSPRGGGRSEAFF	TGTGCCAGCTCACCACGAGGGGGGGGTAGGTCTGAAGCTTTCTTT
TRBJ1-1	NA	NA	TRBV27	CASSVGHSGAEAFF	TGTGCCAGCAGTGTGGGACACAGTGGCGCTGAAGCTTTCTTT
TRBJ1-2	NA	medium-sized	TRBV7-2	CASSLVGQKNYGYTF	TGTGCCAGCAGCTTAGTAGGACAGAAGAACTATGGCTACACCTTC
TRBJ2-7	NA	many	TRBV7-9	CASSFAYEGEQYF	TGTGCCAGCAGCTTCGCATATGAGGGTGAGCAGTACTTC
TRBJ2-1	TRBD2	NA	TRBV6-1	CAGGAGGYNEQFF	TGTGCCGGAGGGGCGGGAGGATACAATGAGCAGTTCTTC
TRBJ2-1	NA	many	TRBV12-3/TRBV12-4	CASRFLTRGEQFF	TGTGCCAGCAGGTTCCTGACTAGAGGTGAGCAGTTCTTC
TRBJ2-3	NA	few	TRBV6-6	CASTSGQKVPDTQYF	TGTGCCAGCACCAGCGGACAGAAGGTCCCAGATACGCAGTATTTT
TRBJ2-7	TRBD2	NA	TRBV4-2	CASSGAGTTYDYEQYF	TGTGCCAGCAGCGGAGCCGGGACTACATACGACTACGAGCAGTACTTC